The next 24 T cell receptor beta chains were all read from a single sample in a study of radiotherapy plus CTLA-4 blockade in lung cancer. The protocol was immunoSEQ multiplex PCR, while the TCRdb copy is restricted to in-frame clones and leaves out a portion. The repertoire consists of about 55,000 clones, with about 80% occurring once and the leading ten covering under 7%. This specimen was peripheral blood, taken from a patient treated with radiotherapy plus ipilimumab. These receptors originate from a human donor with non-small cell lung cancer whose response to radiotherapy plus ipilimumab could not be evaluated.

This clone was counted once. The V gene is TRBV4-1, the J gene TRBJ2-1, with 8 nucleotides matching TRBD2. V shed 0 bases, J shed 10 bases, and the junction held 11 bases outside the gene matches. CDR1 and CDR2 (germline): MGHRA, YSYEKL. The CDR3 consists of 16 residues. The CDR3 DNA reads TGCGCCAGCAGCCAAGATCCGGGACTAGTATTAACCGAGCAGTTCTTC. This encodes CASSQDPGLVLTEQFF.

This clone turned up a few times. Mismatch with germline at one junction end may stem from a read error. V and J are TRBV5-5 and TRBJ2-5; 11 bases agree with TRBD2. The CDR3 extends over 15 amino acids. Germline V CDR1 and CDR2: SGHKS, YYEKEE (reference sequence). The CDR3 region is CASSPSGLAGGIQYF. CDR3 DNA: TGCGCCAGCAGCCCGTCGGGGCTAGCGGGAGGAATCCAGTACTTC.

The gene calls are TRBV13 and TRBJ2-1; TRBD1 matches at 7 bases. From germline, CDR1 is PRHDT and CDR2 FYEKMQ (reference sequence). The CDR3 sequence is 16 residues long. V shed 5 bases and J 0 bases; nucleotides not matched to a gene: 7. Here the CDR3 reads CASSPHGTDSYNEQFF. The DNA of the CDR3 is TGTGCCAGCAGCCCCCACGGGACAGACTCCTACAATGAGCAGTTCTTC. The full variable domain, in which reference TRBV13 and TRBJ2-1 provide the parts outside the CDR3, is AAGVIQSPRHLIKEKRETATLKCYPIPRHDTVYWYQQGPGQDPQFLISFYEKMQSDKGSIPDRFSAQQFSDYHSELNMSSLELGDSALYFCASSPHGTDSYNEQFFGPGTRLTVL.

This chain links TRBV28 with TRBJ1-2, with D possibly matching TRBD1 (6 bases). Trimming took off 7 bases at V and 2 bases at J, with 14 bases between the two ends. CDR3 length: 14 amino acids. CDR1 is MDHEN and CDR2 is SYDVKM in the germline V gene. Written as DNA, the CDR3 is TGTGCCAGCACCATGCGGGGGGCCAACTATGGCTACACCTTC. Translated: CASTMRGANYGYTF.

The chain carries TRBV7-2 and TRBJ2-5; maybe TRBD2 (7 bases). CDR1 is SGHTA and CDR2 is FQGNSA in the germline V gene. This CDR3 is 17 amino acids long. The V and J ends lost 4 bases and 2 bases respectively, with 20 bases between them. CDR3 loop: CASSSPDRGAPQETQYF. As DNA, the CDR3 is TGTGCCAGCAGCTCCCCAGACCGGGGGGCCCCTCAAGAGACCCAGTACTTC.

Only a few counts were recorded for this clone. The rearrangement joins TRBV5-6 to TRBJ2-3; D is possibly TRBD2 (6 bases). Germline CDR1 is SGHDT and CDR2 is YYEEEE. Trimming left V 4 bases short and J 4 bases short, with 10 bases between. There are 13 residues in the CDR3. CDR3 amino acids: CASSSWGADTQYF. CDR3 DNA: TGTGCCAGCAGCAGTTGGGGGGCAGATACGCAGTATTTT.

As regards this clone: No conserved phenylalanine or tryptophan is present at the end of the CDR3, so a read error is the likely explanation. V is TRBV4-1 and J is TRBJ2-7; 9 bases fit TRBD1. Trimming cost V 4 bases and J 5 bases; bases outside gene matches: 9. Germline-derived CDR1 and CDR2 are MGHRA and YSYEKL. CDR3 length equals 15 residues. The CDR3 sequence is CASSLSNRGLDEQYL. CDR3 sequence (DNA): TGCGCCAGCAGCCTGTCAAACAGGGGGCTGGACGAGCAGTACCTC.

This chain connects TRBV28 to TRBJ2-1; TRBD1 might be the D (5 bases). The germline V and J ends were trimmed by 7 bases and 5 bases, with 9 bases remaining between them. Per the germline V gene, CDR1 is MDHEN and CDR2 is SYDVKM. CDR3 size: 12 residues. The CDR3 is CASISGNNEQFF. Here the CDR3 DNA reads TGTGCCAGCATTTCAGGGAACAATGAGCAGTTCTTC.

The chain carries TRBV6-5 and TRBJ2-3; the D is unclear. V lost 2 bases, J lost 0 bases, and 9 bases lay in between. This CDR3 contains 15 residues. The germline gives CDR1 MNHEY, CDR2 SVGAGI. The CDR3 region is CASSYRLTSTDTQYF. The DNA of the CDR3 is TGTGCCAGCAGTTACCGATTGACAAGCACAGATACGCAGTATTTT.

The J gene is TRBJ1-2, the V gene TRBV11-2, with 7 nucleotides matching TRBD1. Germline CDR1 SGHAT, CDR2 FQNNGV. The CDR3 spans 15 residues. Trimming removed 5 bases from V and 5 bases from J; junction bases left unmatched: 11. Here the CDR3 reads CASSHQPDRAYGYTF. The CDR3 DNA reads as TGTGCCAGCAGCCACCAACCAGACAGGGCTTATGGCTACACCTTC.

J is TRBJ2-5 and V is TRBV29-1; 8 nucleotides line up with TRBD2. The CDR3 totals 15 residues. The V segment lost 5 bases and the J segment 5 bases; nucleotides outside the gene matches: 13. Germline V gene sequence: CDR1 SQVTM, CDR2 ANQGSEA. CDR3 bases: TGCAGCGTTTCTCCCTCAGTGAGCGGGAGTGAGACCCAGTACTTC. Amino acid sequence: CSVSPSVSGSETQYF.

This clone was observed a handful of times. The chain uses TRBV28 and TRBJ2-3; 7 bases match TRBD2. This CDR3 comprises 16 residues. The ends lost 4 bases at V and 4 bases at J; junction bases unmatched: 11. Germline-derived CDR1 and CDR2 are MDHEN and SYDVKM. DNA for the CDR3: TGTGCCAGCAGTTCGATGGGGGGGTGGGGAGCAGATACGCAGTATTTT. Encoded protein: CASSSMGGWGADTQYF.

The V and J genes are TRBV27 and TRBJ2-7; TRBD1 is a possible D gene (7 bases). The germline V gene encodes CDR1 MNHEY and CDR2 SMNVEV (reference sequence). Trimming pared 5 bases from V and 4 bases from J, leaving 15 bases between. The CDR3 has 14 residues. The CDR3 DNA follows: TGTGCCAGCAGTCGACAGGGTGGGGGGTACGAGCAGTACTTC. It codes for CASSRQGGGYEQYF.

This sequence joins TRBV27 and TRBJ2-3; tentative D call: TRBD2 (7 bases). CDR3 size: 14 residues. CDR1 is MNHEY and CDR2 is SMNVEV in the germline V gene (reference sequence). V lost 1 base and J 4 bases, leaving 9 bases between the germline ends. The CDR3 sequence: CASSLLGGADTQYF. Written as DNA, the CDR3 is TGTGCCAGCAGTTTATTAGGGGGGGCAGATACGCAGTATTTT.

The chain joins TRBV6-1 to TRBJ2-3, with 7 bases lining up with TRBD2. The CDR3 runs to 15 residues. Looked up from germline, CDR1 is MNHNS and CDR2 is SASEGT. The ends lost 5 bases at V and 3 bases at J; junction bases unmatched: 8. CDR3 protein: CASSSQLASTDTQYF. The CDR3 region has the DNA TGTGCCAGCAGTTCTCAACTAGCGTCGACAGATACGCAGTATTTT.

This rearrangement joins TRBV7-9 to TRBJ1-2; TRBD1 agrees at 7 bases. CDR3 length equals 14 residues. The germline CDR1 and CDR2 sequences are SEHNR and FQNEAQ (reference sequence). V dropped 2 bases and J dropped 7; count of bases not matched to a gene: 7. The CDR3: CASSLSSQGGGYTF. The DNA of the CDR3 is TGTGCCAGCAGCTTATCGTCGCAGGGGGGTGGCTACACCTTC.

The chain couples TRBV28 to TRBJ2-1; 8 positions agree with TRBD2. The trim removed 6 bases at V and 3 bases at J, leaving 7 bases unmatched. Germline V lookup: CDR1 MDHEN, CDR2 SYDVKM. There are 15 residues in the CDR3. The CDR3 spells CASSATTSVYNEQFF. CDR3 bases: TGTGCCAGCAGCGCTACGACTAGCGTCTACAATGAGCAGTTCTTC.

The chain joins TRBV10-1 to TRBJ1-1, with D hard to call. Trimming left V 2 bases short and J 4 bases short, with 17 bases between. This CDR3 has 16 residues. In germline, CDR1 is WNHNN, CDR2 SYGVQD (reference sequence). The CDR3 DNA sequence: TGCGCCAGCAGTGAGAGGACTCGTGGTTTCCCCACTGAAGCTTTCTTT. Its protein is CASSERTRGFPTEAFF.

This chain's CDR3 is CASSLELAGGVNEQFF. CDR3 DNA: TGCGCCAGCAGCTTGGAACTAGCGGGAGGGGTCAATGAGCAGTTCTTC. V is TRBV5-1 and J is TRBJ2-1, with TRBD2 matching over 13 bases. The CDR3 has 16 amino acids. Germline V gene sequence: CDR1 SGHRS, CDR2 YFSETQ. J was trimmed by 6 bases and V by 0 bases; bases with no gene match: 3.

This clone was counted once. This chain uses TRBV6-5 with TRBJ2-2; D is possibly TRBD2 (6 bases). The V gene's germline CDR1 is MNHEY and CDR2 SVGAGI. Trimming cost V 6 bases and J 7 bases, with 12 bases left between them. The CDR3 runs 13 residues. The CDR3 nucleotides are TGTGCCAGCAGGGGGCCGGGGGACGGGGAGCTGTTTTTT. Translating it yields CASRGPGDGELFF.

This rearrangement joins TRBV28 to TRBJ1-5, with TRBD1 matching over 9 bases. Losses at the gene ends were 2 bases for V and 7 bases for J; bases not matched to a gene: 9. Germline V gene lookup returns CDR1 MDHEN and CDR2 SYDVKM. The CDR3 spans 16 residues. CDR3 residues: CASSLRATGGGQPQHF. Here the CDR3 DNA reads TGTGCCAGCAGTTTACGGGCTACAGGGGGCGGACAGCCCCAGCATTTT. Filled out from reference TRBV28 and TRBJ1-5, the complete variable domain reads DVKVTQSSRYLVKRTGEKVFLECVQDMDHENMFWYRQDPGLGLRLIYFSYDVKMKEKGDIPEGYSVSREKKERFSLILESASTNQTSMYLCASSLRATGGGQPQHFGDGTRLSIL.

The chain links TRBV6-5 to TRBJ1-2; D is perhaps TRBD1 (5 bases). Looked up from germline, CDR1 is MNHEY and CDR2 is SVGAGI. Trimming cost V 5 bases and J 2 bases, with 15 bases left between them. The CDR3 contains 15 residues. In DNA, the CDR3 is TGTGCCAGCAGTCCCGGCAGACAGAGAAACTATGGCTACACCTTC. Its protein is CASSPGRQRNYGYTF.

The V call is TRBV2, the J call TRBJ2-7; 12 nucleotides align to TRBD2. The germline V gene encodes CDR1 SNHLY and CDR2 FYNNEI. This CDR3 comprises 15 residues. The ends lost 7 bases at V and 6 bases at J; junction bases unmatched: 10. In DNA, the CDR3 is TGTGCCAGCAACGAGGGACTAGCGGGCCAGGGCGAGCAGTACTTC. Translated, it gives CASNEGLAGQGEQYF.

The chain carries TRBV18 and TRBJ2-6; D ambiguous. Trimming shortened V by 2 bases and J by 0 bases, and 17 bases separated the two germline ends. Per the germline V gene, CDR1 is KGHSH and CDR2 is LQKENI. This CDR3 has 19 amino acids. CDR3 in DNA: TGTGCCAGCTCACCAATCGCGGTCAGAGAAGGCTCTGGGGCCAACGTCCTGACTTTC. It specifies CASSPIAVREGSGANVLTF.